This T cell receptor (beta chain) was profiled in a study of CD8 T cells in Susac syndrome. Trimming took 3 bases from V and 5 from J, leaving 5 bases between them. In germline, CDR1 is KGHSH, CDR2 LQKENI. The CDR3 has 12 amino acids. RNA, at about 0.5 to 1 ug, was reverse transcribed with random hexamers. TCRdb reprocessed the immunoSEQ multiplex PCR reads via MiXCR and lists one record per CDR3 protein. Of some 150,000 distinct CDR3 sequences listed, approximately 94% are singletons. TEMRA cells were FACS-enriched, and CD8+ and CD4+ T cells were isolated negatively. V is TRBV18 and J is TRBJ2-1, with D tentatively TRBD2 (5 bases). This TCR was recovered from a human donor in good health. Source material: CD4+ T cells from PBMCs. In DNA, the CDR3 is TGTGCCAGCTCACCGACTAACAATGAGCAGTTCTTC. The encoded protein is CASSPTNNEQFF.